One sample yielded the 3 T cell receptor beta chains listed below, sequenced in a study of blood T cells in healthy people across ages. The second PCR ran 7 to 11 cycles with a sample-barcoded 5' primer and J-beta primers. TCRdb analysed the 5' RACE reads with MiXCR anew, one entry per CDR3 protein. The repertoire holds roughly 730,000 distinct CDR3 sequences, with roughly three fifths as singletons. Sample: blood. Source of these receptors: a man between 40 and 49 years old in good health.

The chain carries TRBV21-1 and TRBJ2-5. TRBV21-1 is a recognized pseudogene. CDR3 length: 18 amino acids. The CDR3 sequence is CASSKGATWLGSFKTQYF. In nucleotides, the CDR3 is TGTGCCAGCAGCAAAGGGGCAACCTGGTTAGGTTCGTTTAAGACCCAGTACTTC.

The V gene is TRBV3-1, the J gene TRBJ2-4, with TRBD1 matching over 9 bases. Germline assignment: CDR1 LGHDT and CDR2 YNNKEL (reference sequence). Trimming at V came to 4 bases and at J to 5 bases, leaving 6 bases not matched to a gene. The CDR3 is 15 amino acids. CDR3 sequence reads: CASSRTQGAQNIQYF. The CDR3 coding sequence is TGTGCCAGCAGCCGAACACAGGGGGCACAAAACATTCAGTACTTC. Full variable domain (remainder filled in from reference TRBV3-1 and TRBJ2-4): DTAVSQTPKYLVTQMGNDKSIKCEQNLGHDTMYWYKQDSKKFLKIMFSYNNKELIINETVPNRFSPKSPDKAHLNLHINSLELGDSAVYFCASSRTQGAQNIQYFGAGTRLSVL.

This clonotype was observed a few times. The junction differs from germline at one of its ends, possibly a read error. CDR3 amino acids: CASSVTGTEKSEGSTF. The DNA for the CDR3 is TGCGCCAGCAGCGTAACCGGGACAGAAAAGTCAGAAGGCTCCACCTTC. The chain carries TRBV5-1 and TRBJ1-2, with TRBD1 matching 7 bases. Germline V gives CDR1 SGHRS, CDR2 YFSETQ. The CDR3 has 16 residues.